Each of the 21 T cell receptor beta chains below was sequenced from the same sample in a study of T cells in Graves' hyperthyroidism and ophthalmopathy. RNA transcripts served as the template for amplifying TCR beta CDR3 regions. HTBI primers drove first-round RT-PCR of the TCR CDR3. TCRdb called the multiplex PCR reads again in MiXCR, with one record for every CDR3 protein. The data contain about 840,000 distinct CDR3 sequences, over 35% of them singletons. Sequencing was done on a sample of blood. Receptor source: a man aged 18 to 30 with Graves' hyperthyroidism.

This clonotype was seen a handful of times. The chain combines TRBV20-1 with TRBJ1-2; 9 nucleotides align to TRBD1. The CDR3 loop spans 13 amino acids. Germline-derived CDR1 and CDR2 are DFQATT and SNEGSKA (reference sequence). V lost 5 bases to trimming and J lost 5 bases; unmatched junction nucleotides: 6. The chain's CDR3 is CSARADRGYGYTF. The CDR3 DNA is TGCAGTGCTCGCGCGGACAGGGGATATGGCTACACCTTC.

Of note for this clonotype: Since a much larger clone is just one base distant, this may be a read error. V is TRBV7-8 and J is TRBJ1-6; the D gene is possibly TRBD1 (5 bases). CDR3 length equals 15 residues. Germline V gives CDR1 SGHVS, CDR2 FQNEAQ. In DNA form, the CDR3 reads TGTGCCGGCAGCTTAGCGCAGGGCGGGAATTCACCCCTCCACTTT. This encodes CAGSLAQGGNSPLHF.

This clonotype was picked up many times. The chain has TRBV6-6 and TRBJ1-1; TRBD1 is a possible D gene (5 bases). The V end lost 2 bases, the J end lost 6 bases, and 10 bases lay between the germline ends. There are 13 residues in the CDR3. CDR1 is MNHNY, CDR2 SVGAGI, per germline (reference sequence). CDR3 sequence reads: CASSYRGLSEAFF. The CDR3 DNA reads TGTGCCAGCAGTTACAGGGGACTCTCTGAAGCTTTCTTT.

This clonotype was seen ten or more times. V usage is TRBV12-3 or TRBV12-4 and J usage is TRBJ1-1; D is perhaps TRBD1 (5 bases). The CDR3 consists of 12 residues. Trimming removed 7 bases from V and 8 bases from J, with 14 bases in between. The CDR3 loop reads CASTPWGREAFF. CDR3 nucleotide sequence: TGTGCCAGCACCCCGTGGGGGAGGGAAGCTTTCTTT.

The rearrangement links TRBV11-2 to TRBJ2-3; perhaps TRBD1 as D (6 bases). The CDR3 sequence is 11 residues long. Trimming removed 2 bases from V and 12 bases from J, with 9 bases in between. Looked up from germline, CDR1 is SGHAT and CDR2 is FQNNGV. The chain's CDR3 is CASSLTGRQYF. CDR3 DNA sequence: TGTGCCAGCAGCTTAACAGGGAGACAGTATTTT.

The chain combines TRBV7-3 with TRBJ1-2; TRBD1 matches 7 bases. Germline trimming cut 3 bases from V and 6 bases from J; bases unmatched to any gene: 10. This CDR3 is built from 15 residues. Germline values: CDR1 SGHTA, CDR2 FQGTGA. DNA for the CDR3: TGTGCCAGCAGCTTGGCAGGGGGGGGGCGGGATGGCTACACCTTC. It yields the protein CASSLAGGGRDGYTF.

V is TRBV7-3 and J is TRBJ2-3, with TRBD2 matching over 7 bases. The CDR3 runs to 15 residues. The V gene's germline CDR1 is SGHTA and CDR2 FQGTGA. V was clipped by 6 bases and J by 1 base; unmatched bases: 7. The CDR3 DNA is TGTGCCAGCAGTCACCCCGCGGGAGGCACAGATACGCAGTATTTT. It codes for CASSHPAGGTDTQYF.

This clonotype was seen a few times. The chain combines TRBV5-6 with TRBJ2-7; TRBD1 aligns across 7 bases. Germline loops: CDR1 SGHDT, CDR2 YYEEEE. The V and J ends lost 4 bases and 5 bases, in that order; junction bases with no gene match: 6. There are 13 residues in the CDR3. CDR3 in DNA: TGTGCCAGCAGCCCGACAGGGTACAACGAGCAGTACTTC. Translating gives CASSPTGYNEQYF.

V is TRBV10-1 and J is TRBJ1-2, with TRBD1 identical over 9 bases. This CDR3 contains 15 residues. Per the germline V gene, CDR1 is WNHNN and CDR2 is SYGVQD (reference sequence). Unmatched junction bases numbered 6, after V lost 0 bases and J lost 7 bases. In DNA form, the CDR3 reads TGCGCCAGCAGTGAGTCGGGACAGGGCCTCAGTGGCTACACCTTC. Translation gives CASSESGQGLSGYTF.

CDR3 residues: CASIQDSLGNTIYF. In nucleotides, the CDR3 is TGTGCCAGCATACAAGACAGCCTAGGAAACACCATATATTTT. V and J are TRBV12-3 or TRBV12-4 and TRBJ1-3; the D gene is possibly TRBD1 (5 bases). The CDR3 contains 14 residues. Trimming pared 7 bases from V and 4 bases from J, leaving 14 bases between.

The sample holds many counts of this clonotype. This chain links TRBV29-1 with TRBJ2-7; D unclear. The CDR3 consists of 15 residues. Germline CDR1 and CDR2: SQVTM and ANQGSEA. The V end lost 6 bases, the J end lost 1 base, and 19 bases lay between the germline ends. The chain's CDR3 is CSVVGVGDESYEQYF. CDR3 in DNA: TGCAGCGTAGTAGGCGTGGGCGATGAATCCTACGAGCAGTACTTC.

CDR3 sequence (DNA): TGTGCCAGCAGTTCCGGGACACCCCTTTCACCCCTCCACTTT. Translating it yields CASSSGTPLSPLHF. The rearrangement links TRBV7-9 to TRBJ1-6, with D perhaps matching TRBD1 (6 bases). The CDR3 contains 14 residues. The germline V and J ends were trimmed by 6 bases and 9 bases, with 15 bases remaining between them. Germline V CDR1 and CDR2: SEHNR, FQNEAQ (reference sequence).

On this clonotype itself: The junction departs from germline at one end; a sequencing error may be responsible. The chain recombines TRBV4-1 with TRBJ1-1; 7 nucleotides agree with TRBD1. CDR3 length: 14 amino acids. CDR1 and CDR2 from the germline V gene are MGHRA and YSYEKL. The CDR3 sequence is CTSSQGTENTEAFF. DNA of the CDR3: TGCACCAGCAGCCAGGGGACAGAGAACACTGAAGCTTTCTTT.

This clonotype was counted many times. V gene TRBV2 combines with J gene TRBJ1-6, with 7 bases matching TRBD1. CDR3 length: 13 residues. Unmatched junction bases numbered 3, after V lost 4 bases and J lost 9 bases. Germline V gene data show CDR1 as SNHLY and CDR2 as FYNNEI. The CDR3 DNA is TGTGCCAGCAGTGCACAGGGGAGTTCACCCCTCCACTTT. Amino acids: CASSAQGSSPLHF.

The chain uses TRBV29-1 and TRBJ1-1; D is unresolved. The germline CDR1 and CDR2 sequences are SQVTM and ANQGSEA. The CDR3 covers 13 residues. V was trimmed by 8 bases and J by 1 base, leaving 14 bases between them. In nucleotides, the CDR3 is TGCAGCCAAGGACTACAGAAGAACACTGAAGCTTTCTTT. Protein sequence: CSQGLQKNTEAFF.

On this clonotype: A junction boundary mismatches the germline segment, possibly from a read error. The rearrangement uses TRBV7-3 and TRBJ1-1; D ambiguous. Germline V gene lookup returns CDR1 SGHTA and CDR2 FQGTGA. This CDR3 spans 13 amino acids. The CDR3 coding sequence is TGCGCCAGCAGCCAACCGTGGGCAGTTGAAGCTTTCTTT. Amino acid sequence: CASSQPWAVEAFF.

The rearrangement links TRBV10-3 to TRBJ1-5; D perhaps matches TRBD1 (5 bases). This CDR3 comprises 12 residues. The V and J ends lost 8 bases and 1 base respectively, with 6 bases between them. Germline V lookup: CDR1 ENHRY, CDR2 SYGVKD. Here the CDR3 reads CAIGDSNQPQHF. DNA of the CDR3: TGTGCCATCGGGGACAGCAATCAGCCCCAGCATTTT.

CDR3 region: CASSLASGQGGLLDYEQYF. The DNA of the CDR3 is TGTGCCAGCAGCTTAGCGTCGGGACAGGGTGGTCTGTTGGACTACGAGCAGTACTTC. This rearrangement joins TRBV7-9 to TRBJ2-7; 9 bases fit TRBD1. This CDR3 has 19 amino acids. The V gene end was trimmed by 0 bases and the J gene end by 3 bases; junction bases not matched to a gene: 15. Germline lookup yields CDR1 SEHNR and CDR2 FQNEAQ (reference sequence).

As regards this clonotype: At one end the junction does not follow the germline gene, possibly because of a read error. This chain links TRBV9 with TRBJ1-4, with a tentative D call TRBD1 (6 bases). The germline V gene has CDR1 SGDLS and CDR2 YYNGEE. The CDR3 sequence is 8 residues long. The CDR3: CASSDQGF. The CDR3 nucleotides are TGTGCCAGCAGCGATCAGGGGTTT.

This clonotype occurred a few times. The chain couples TRBV20-1 to TRBJ2-2; D ambiguous. Germline CDR1 DFQATT, CDR2 SNEGSKA (reference sequence). Trimming removed 2 bases from V and 2 bases from J, with 6 bases in between. The CDR3 contains 13 residues. In DNA, the CDR3 is TGCAGTGCTAGACCCTTAAACACCGGGGAGCTGTTTTTT. Translation: CSARPLNTGELFF.

As concerns this clonotype: At one boundary the junction diverges from the germline segment, which might be a read error. The CDR3 sequence is CASSPPEPPETNEKLFF. The CDR3 DNA reads as TGTGCCAGCAGCCCGCCCGAGCCTCCGGAAACTAATGAAAAACTGTTTTTT. The chain carries TRBV5-1 and TRBJ1-4; D not resolved. Germline CDR1 reads SGHRS; CDR2 reads YFSETQ. The CDR3 covers 17 residues. Combining the CDR3 with reference TRBV5-1 and TRBJ1-4 gives the whole variable domain KAGVTQTPRYLIKTRGQQVTLSCSPISGHRSVSWYQQTPGQGLQFLFEYFSETQRNKGNFPGRFSGRQFSNSRSEMNVSTLELGDSALYLCASSPPEPPETNEKLFFGSGTQLSVL.